This TCR beta chain was recovered during a study of cytomegalovirus exposure and HLA in healthy donors. The PCR used 60 Vbeta and 13 Jbeta primers. TCRdb's copy holds only in-frame clones and misses some; the assay was immunoSEQ multiplex PCR. The data contain roughly 140,000 clones, 78% of them seen just once; the ten biggest clones take up roughly 2.8%. Donors in the study were healthy people who gave bone marrow. The CDR3 covers 14 residues. Germline V lookup: CDR1 SEHNR, CDR2 FQNEAQ (reference sequence). The V and J ends lost 1 base and 6 bases respectively, with 13 bases between them. The sample taken for sequencing was PBMCs. V gene TRBV7-9 combines with J gene TRBJ2-7; no firm D call. The TCR was taken from a male donor in good health and CMV-seronegative. CDR3 nucleotides: TGTGCCAGCAGCTTAGTCCAGGATCTATCCGAGCAGTACTTC. Translated, it gives CASSLVQDLSEQYF. The complete variable domain, with remaining parts taken from reference TRBV7-9 and TRBJ2-7, reads DTGVSQNPRHKITKRGQNVTFRCDPISEHNRLYWYRQTLGQGPEFLTYFQNEAQLEKSRLLSDRFSAERPKGSFSTLEIQRTEQGDSAMYLCASSLVQDLSEQYFGPGTRLTVT.